This T cell receptor (beta chain) emerged from a study of early T cells in non-severe SARS-CoV-2 infection. Study overall: It was bulk RNA from unsorted whole blood that was sequenced, and the chains were unpaired.

In the library, individual cDNA molecules carried attached unique molecular identifiers. One entry per CDR3 protein, called by TCRdb with MiXCR from the 5' RACE reads. This sample has about 66,000 distinct CDR3 sequences, with roughly an eighth found just once. From germline, CDR1 is MNHNS and CDR2 SASEGT. Trimming removed 2 bases at V and 2 bases at J, with 10 bases between. This CDR3 contains 16 residues. Sequences were obtained from whole blood. The receptor was derived from an adult who was a healthcare worker with PCR-confirmed SARS-CoV-2 infection or an uninfected control (not recorded which). The genes are TRBV6-1 and TRBJ2-6, with a tentative D call TRBD1 (5 bases). Here the CDR3 DNA reads TGTGCCAGCAGTGAACGTAGGGGCGCTGGGGCCAACGTCCTGACTTTC. Amino acids: CASSERRGAGANVLTF.